These T cell receptor beta chains were read from a single sample in a study of cytomegalovirus exposure and HLA in healthy donors. TCRdb's table, derived via immunoSEQ multiplex PCR, lists solely in-frame clones and lacks some. Found here are under 250,000 clones, 75% to 80% of them singletons; the top ten hold about 1.7%. Sequencing was done on a sample of PBMCs. These receptors originate from a male donor in good health and CMV-seronegative. Each CDR3 is given with its conserved first and last residue. The D gene is left open where the match is weak. Expanded clones get a size class; other rows say once, few or many, or leave the size out.

clone_size: NA; j_call: TRBJ1-1; v_call: TRBV18; d_call: NA; cdr3_nt: TGTGCCAGCTCACCTCAGAACACTGAAGCTTTCTTT; cdr3_aa: CASSPQNTEAFF
clone_size: NA; j_call: TRBJ2-7; v_call: TRBV28; d_call: TRBD2; cdr3_nt: TGTGCCAGCAGACCTGGACTAGCGAGCTACGAGCAGTACTTC; cdr3_aa: CASRPGLASYEQYF
clone_size: NA; j_call: TRBJ1-5; v_call: TRBV11-2; d_call: NA; cdr3_nt: TGTGCCAGCAGCTTAGGGGGGCCCCTGGGTGCTCGGCCCCAGCATTTT; cdr3_aa: CASSLGGPLGARPQHF
clone_size: NA; j_call: TRBJ1-2; v_call: TRBV4-3; d_call: TRBD1; cdr3_nt: TGCGCCAGCAGAGGAGACAGGGGGCGGGATGGCTACACCTTC; cdr3_aa: CASRGDRGRDGYTF
clone_size: once; j_call: TRBJ2-7; v_call: TRBV6-9; d_call: TRBD2; cdr3_nt: TGTGCCAGCAATAACGGGGGGGAGGGCTCCCCCTACGAGCAGTACTTC; cdr3_aa: CASNNGGEGSPYEQYF
clone_size: once; j_call: TRBJ2-1; v_call: TRBV12-5; d_call: TRBD1; cdr3_nt: TGTGCTAGTGGTGACGGACAGGGGGCACCATACAATGAGCAGTTCTTC; cdr3_aa: CASGDGQGAPYNEQFF
clone_size: NA; j_call: TRBJ2-1; v_call: TRBV18; d_call: TRBD1; cdr3_nt: TGTGCCAGCTCCAGGGACAGGAATGAGCAGTTCTTC; cdr3_aa: CASSRDRNEQFF
clone_size: NA; j_call: TRBJ2-7; v_call: TRBV5-4; d_call: NA; cdr3_nt: TGTGCCAGCAGCCCCGGGGGAGTATCCTACGAGCAGTACTTC; cdr3_aa: CASSPGGVSYEQYF
clone_size: NA; j_call: TRBJ1-1; v_call: TRBV7-9; d_call: TRBD1; cdr3_nt: TGTGCCAGCAGCCGTCCCGGGACAGGGAACACTGAAGCTTTCTTT; cdr3_aa: CASSRPGTGNTEAFF
clone_size: NA; j_call: TRBJ2-1; v_call: TRBV5-1; d_call: TRBD1; cdr3_nt: TGCGCCAGCCGCCGGGACAGGGTCGACGAGCAGTTCTTC; cdr3_aa: CASRRDRVDEQFF
clone_size: NA; j_call: TRBJ2-3; v_call: TRBV4-3; d_call: TRBD2; cdr3_nt: TGCGCCAGCAGCCAAGAACGGACTAGCGGGAGTGCAGATACGCAGTATTTT; cdr3_aa: CASSQERTSGSADTQYF
clone_size: NA; j_call: TRBJ2-7; v_call: TRBV4-3; d_call: TRBD1; cdr3_nt: TGCGCCAGCAGCCAAGATGCATTAGGGACAGTATACGAGCAGTACTTC; cdr3_aa: CASSQDALGTVYEQYF
clone_size: NA; j_call: TRBJ1-1; v_call: TRBV2; d_call: TRBD1; cdr3_nt: TGTGCCAGCAGACGGGGGACAGGTCTGAACACTGAAGCTTTCTTT; cdr3_aa: CASRRGTGLNTEAFF
clone_size: NA; j_call: TRBJ2-1; v_call: TRBV27; d_call: TRBD2; cdr3_nt: TGTGCCAGCCACGGACTAGCGGGGGACAATGAGCAGTTCTTC; cdr3_aa: CASHGLAGDNEQFF
clone_size: NA; j_call: TRBJ2-5; v_call: TRBV7-8; d_call: TRBD2; cdr3_nt: TGTGCCAGCAGCTTGCCCGCTCTAGGGACTAGCGGGTCAGAGCAGTACTTC; cdr3_aa: CASSLPALGTSGSEQYF
clone_size: NA; j_call: TRBJ1-1; v_call: TRBV7-6; d_call: NA; cdr3_nt: TGTGCCAGCAGACCTACAGGGAACACTGAAGCTTTCTTT; cdr3_aa: CASRPTGNTEAFF
clone_size: NA; j_call: TRBJ2-3; v_call: TRBV28; d_call: NA; cdr3_nt: TGTGCCAGCAGGTCTCGCGCCGCGGTCACAGATACGCAGTATTTT; cdr3_aa: CASRSRAAVTDTQYF
clone_size: NA; j_call: TRBJ2-7; v_call: TRBV5-4; d_call: NA; cdr3_nt: TGTGCCAGCAGCGTTGAGGGCGGCTCCTACGAGCAGTACTTC; cdr3_aa: CASSVEGGSYEQYF
clone_size: NA; j_call: TRBJ2-5; v_call: TRBV27; d_call: TRBD2; cdr3_nt: TGTGCCAGCAACCCAGCGGGAGGCTTCAGGGAGCAGTACTTC; cdr3_aa: CASNPAGGFREQYF
clone_size: NA; j_call: TRBJ2-7; v_call: TRBV7-9; d_call: NA; cdr3_nt: TGTTCCAGCAGCCTAAGGAGCGGAAGGGGGGGCTACGAGCAGTACTTC; cdr3_aa: CSSSLRSGRGGYEQYF
clone_size: NA; j_call: TRBJ2-1; v_call: TRBV27; d_call: NA; cdr3_nt: TGTGCCAGCAGTTTACGTGGAGGCGAGCAGTTCTTC; cdr3_aa: CASSLRGGEQFF
clone_size: few; j_call: TRBJ2-2; v_call: TRBV5-4; d_call: NA; cdr3_nt: TGTGCCAGCAGCTTGGGACAGGTTCGCACCGGGGAGCTGTTTTTT; cdr3_aa: CASSLGQVRTGELFF
clone_size: NA; j_call: TRBJ2-2; v_call: TRBV7-6; d_call: NA; cdr3_nt: TGTGCCAGCAGCTTCCTCAATTTTTCCCTGGACACCCTGGGCACCGGGGAGCTGTTTTTT; cdr3_aa: CASSFLNFSLDTLGTGELFF
clone_size: few; j_call: TRBJ2-7; v_call: TRBV7-2; d_call: TRBD1; cdr3_nt: TGTGCCAGCAGCCTCGGGACAGGGGGCAATGACGAGCAGTACTTC; cdr3_aa: CASSLGTGGNDEQYF
clone_size: NA; j_call: TRBJ2-7; v_call: TRBV5-3; d_call: NA; cdr3_nt: TGTGCCAGAAGCTTGGCGGACTCTACCTACGAGCAGTACTTC; cdr3_aa: CARSLADSTYEQYF
clone_size: once; j_call: TRBJ2-5; v_call: TRBV7-7; d_call: NA; cdr3_nt: TGTGCCAGCAGCCGAGTGATGACCCAGGGGACCCAGTACTTC; cdr3_aa: CASSRVMTQGTQYF
clone_size: NA; j_call: TRBJ1-1; v_call: TRBV27; d_call: NA; cdr3_nt: TGTGCCAGCAGGTATCAGGGCCTGAACACTGAAGCTTTCTTT; cdr3_aa: CASRYQGLNTEAFF
clone_size: NA; j_call: TRBJ2-7; v_call: TRBV5-1; d_call: TRBD2; cdr3_nt: TGCGCCAGCAGCCCAAGCCCCCGGACTAGCGGAGCCTACGAGCAGTACTTC; cdr3_aa: CASSPSPRTSGAYEQYF
clone_size: NA; j_call: TRBJ2-7; v_call: TRBV13; d_call: TRBD2; cdr3_nt: TGTGCCAGCAGCCCCGGGTCGGGGGGGTACGAGCAGTACTTC; cdr3_aa: CASSPGSGGYEQYF
clone_size: NA; j_call: TRBJ1-6; v_call: TRBV5-5; d_call: TRBD1; cdr3_nt: TGTGCCAGCAGCTTGCGCGGGACAGGGAGAGCGGAGGTGGGATCACCCCTCCACTTT; cdr3_aa: CASSLRGTGRAEVGSPLHF
clone_size: NA; j_call: TRBJ2-5; v_call: TRBV13; d_call: NA; cdr3_nt: TGTGCCAGCAGCTTAAGGGACACCTACCAAGAGACCCAGTACTTC; cdr3_aa: CASSLRDTYQETQYF
clone_size: NA; j_call: TRBJ1-3; v_call: TRBV11-2; d_call: TRBD1; cdr3_nt: TGTGCCAGCAGCTTAGCGACAGGGCCATACTCTGGAAACACCATATATTTT; cdr3_aa: CASSLATGPYSGNTIYF
clone_size: NA; j_call: TRBJ1-1; v_call: TRBV5-1; d_call: NA; cdr3_nt: TGCGCCAGCAGCCCCGCGGCGCGAGGGTACGTGAACACTGAAGCTTTCTTT; cdr3_aa: CASSPAARGYVNTEAFF
clone_size: NA; j_call: TRBJ2-1; v_call: TRBV11-1; d_call: NA; cdr3_nt: TGTGCCAGCAGCTTAGTGCGGCTAGCGGAGCAGTTCTTC; cdr3_aa: CASSLVRLAEQFF
clone_size: once; j_call: TRBJ1-2; v_call: TRBV4-2; d_call: TRBD1; cdr3_nt: TGTGCCAGCAGCCAATCGACAGGGTATGGCTACACCTTC; cdr3_aa: CASSQSTGYGYTF
clone_size: NA; j_call: TRBJ2-3; v_call: TRBV7-2; d_call: TRBD1; cdr3_nt: TGTGCCAGCAGCCCAGACAGGGGGGGCCCAGATACGCAGTATTTT; cdr3_aa: CASSPDRGGPDTQYF
clone_size: NA; j_call: TRBJ2-7; v_call: TRBV4-3; d_call: TRBD2; cdr3_nt: TGCGCCAGCAGCCAAGGGGTGACTAGCGGGGACTACGAGCAGTACTTC; cdr3_aa: CASSQGVTSGDYEQYF
clone_size: NA; j_call: TRBJ2-7; v_call: TRBV4-2; d_call: TRBD1; cdr3_nt: TGTGCCAGCAGCCAAGATGCCGGGACAGCCTACGAGCAGTACTTC; cdr3_aa: CASSQDAGTAYEQYF
clone_size: NA; j_call: TRBJ2-6; v_call: TRBV15; d_call: NA; cdr3_nt: TGTGCCACCAGTTTAAGGACTTCTGGGGCCAACGTCCTGACTTTC; cdr3_aa: CATSLRTSGANVLTF
clone_size: NA; j_call: TRBJ2-7; v_call: TRBV28; d_call: NA; cdr3_nt: TGTGCCAGTAATATACAGGGAAATCCCTACGAGCAGTACTTC; cdr3_aa: CASNIQGNPYEQYF
clone_size: NA; j_call: TRBJ1-5; v_call: TRBV7-9; d_call: TRBD1; cdr3_nt: TGTGCCAGCAGCTCCGGGACAGATAATCAGCCCCAGCATTTT; cdr3_aa: CASSSGTDNQPQHF
clone_size: NA; j_call: TRBJ1-3; v_call: TRBV18; d_call: NA; cdr3_nt: TGTGCCAGCTCACCGTCCGGGACTCTCTCTGGAAACACCATATATTTT; cdr3_aa: CASSPSGTLSGNTIYF
clone_size: NA; j_call: TRBJ2-1; v_call: TRBV7-2; d_call: TRBD2; cdr3_nt: TGTGCCAGCAGCTTTGGACTAGCGGGGGGTGAGCAGTTCTTC; cdr3_aa: CASSFGLAGGEQFF
clone_size: NA; j_call: TRBJ2-7; v_call: TRBV2; d_call: NA; cdr3_nt: TGTGCCAGCGAGGGAGAAAAGCAGTACTTC; cdr3_aa: CASEGEKQYF
clone_size: NA; j_call: TRBJ1-6; v_call: TRBV7-9; d_call: NA; cdr3_nt: TGTGCCAGCAGCCAGACGGGGGATTCACCCCTCCACTTT; cdr3_aa: CASSQTGDSPLHF
clone_size: NA; j_call: TRBJ2-7; v_call: TRBV5-1; d_call: NA; cdr3_nt: TGCGCCAGCAGCTCCGGGACACCCTACGAGCAGTACTTC; cdr3_aa: CASSSGTPYEQYF
clone_size: NA; j_call: TRBJ1-1; v_call: TRBV6-5; d_call: TRBD1; cdr3_nt: TGTGCCAGCAAGCCACACGACAGGGACAATGAAGCTTTCTTT; cdr3_aa: CASKPHDRDNEAFF
clone_size: NA; j_call: TRBJ2-7; v_call: TRBV5-1; d_call: TRBD1; cdr3_nt: TGCGCCAGCAGCGGCGGACAGGGACCAACCTACGAGCAGTACTTC; cdr3_aa: CASSGGQGPTYEQYF
clone_size: NA; j_call: TRBJ2-1; v_call: TRBV4-2; d_call: TRBD2; cdr3_nt: TGTGCCAGCAGCCAAGGGGCGCGGGAGAATGAGCAGTTCTTC; cdr3_aa: CASSQGARENEQFF
clone_size: few; j_call: TRBJ1-2; v_call: TRBV9; d_call: NA; cdr3_nt: TGTGCCAGCAGCGTAGTACAAGACAGCAGAGGCTACACCTTC; cdr3_aa: CASSVVQDSRGYTF
clone_size: NA; j_call: TRBJ2-7; v_call: TRBV27; d_call: TRBD2; cdr3_nt: TGTGCCAGCAGGGGGCTAGCGGGAGGGTACTTC; cdr3_aa: CASRGLAGGYF
clone_size: NA; j_call: TRBJ2-7; v_call: TRBV7-2; d_call: TRBD2; cdr3_nt: TGTGCCAGCAGACCTCAAGCGGGGGACACCTACGAGCAGTACTTC; cdr3_aa: CASRPQAGDTYEQYF
clone_size: NA; j_call: TRBJ1-1; v_call: TRBV7-9; d_call: NA; cdr3_nt: TGTGCCAGCAGCTCCCTTGGCAGGAACACTGAAGCTTTCTTT; cdr3_aa: CASSSLGRNTEAFF
clone_size: NA; j_call: TRBJ1-5; v_call: TRBV19; d_call: NA; cdr3_nt: TGTGCCAGTAGCGACTTAACCGGGACACCTCCCCAGCCCCAGCATTTT; cdr3_aa: CASSDLTGTPPQPQHF
clone_size: NA; j_call: TRBJ2-3; v_call: TRBV7-3; d_call: NA; cdr3_nt: TGTGCCAGCAGCTTATCAGACAGTAGCACAGATACGCAGTATTTT; cdr3_aa: CASSLSDSSTDTQYF
clone_size: NA; j_call: TRBJ1-5; v_call: TRBV19; d_call: TRBD1; cdr3_nt: TGTGCCAGTAGTGACAGGGGTAGGGATCAGCCCCAGCATTTT; cdr3_aa: CASSDRGRDQPQHF
clone_size: NA; j_call: TRBJ2-1; v_call: TRBV4-2; d_call: NA; cdr3_nt: TGTGCCAGCAGCCAACGAGGGTACAATGAGCAGTTCTTC; cdr3_aa: CASSQRGYNEQFF
clone_size: NA; j_call: TRBJ2-1; v_call: TRBV28; d_call: TRBD2; cdr3_nt: TGTGCCAGCAGTTTATGGGGCAGCGGGGGGGGCAATGAGCAGTTCTTC; cdr3_aa: CASSLWGSGGGNEQFF
clone_size: few; j_call: TRBJ2-7; v_call: TRBV29-1; d_call: NA; cdr3_nt: TGCAGCGTTGCGGGGGACAGAGCGTCCGAGCAGTACTTC; cdr3_aa: CSVAGDRASEQYF
clone_size: NA; j_call: TRBJ2-7; v_call: TRBV5-4; d_call: TRBD1; cdr3_nt: TGTGCCAGCAGCTGGGGACAGATGCAGTACTTC; cdr3_aa: CASSWGQMQYF